This T cell receptor (beta chain) originates from a study of regulatory T cells in long-lasting Graves disease. Study-wide findings and caveats: Persistent cases of Graves' showed reduced TCR diversity relative to newly diagnosed patients. Shared public clonotypes totalled 2,741 in persistent patients, compared with around 930 in new patients.

Turning to this clonotype: Its antigen remains unidentified.

Time point of the sample: newly diagnosed GD, antithyroid drugs for less than 3 months. From RNA extracted from PBMCs, the TCR library was made. Arm-PCR of CDR3 regions with iRepertoire HTBI primers generated TCR beta libraries. One entry per CDR3 protein results from TCRdb running MiXCR on the multiplex PCR reads. Of roughly 560,000 distinct CDR3 sequences in the sample, 15% to 20% were seen once. The germline V gene encodes CDR1 SGHAT and CDR2 FQNNGV. The germline V and J ends were trimmed by 1 base and 7 bases, with 10 bases remaining between them. This CDR3 region has 14 residues. Another study also made use of these data, one on T cells in Graves' hyperthyroidism and ophthalmopathy. This second report adds: From stable hyperthyroidism, ophthalmopathy was separated by a 13 V-J model.

This sequence was found in a woman aged 40 to 65 with Graves disease. V is TRBV11-2 and J is TRBJ1-4; no clear D gene. The material was peripheral blood mononuclear cells (PBMCs), obtained at new diagnosis, from a patient treated with antithyroid drugs. CDR3 residues: CASSLVSGPEKLFF. The CDR3, as DNA: TGTGCCAGCAGCTTAGTCTCCGGGCCTGAAAAACTGTTTTTT.